The TCR beta chain under discussion was sequenced for a study of Tregs in tolerant kidney transplant recipients. Thawed PBMCs were FACS-sorted into unstimulated CD4+CD25+CD127- regulatory T cells, CD4+CD25- non-regulatory cells, CD4 and CD8 cells. For this clone: What it binds is not known. From the germline J gene comes the end of the CDR3, since the read stops 3 residues before it.

The V end lost 2 bases, the J end lost 4 bases, and 12 bases lay between the germline ends. The V gene's germline CDR1 is MNHNS and CDR2 SASEGT. This CDR3 comprises 15 residues. Study-wide results and limits: Validation in larger populations is needed because few patients were studied.

Sequenced by immunoSEQ multiplex PCR; TCRdb stores in-frame clones only, minus some. Its listing shows under 55,000 clones. The sample in question was CD4+ T cells from blood, obtained before the transplant. This receptor was identified in a human donor who received a combined kidney and bone marrow transplant. The genes are TRBV6-1 and TRBJ1-5, with D uncertain. The CDR3 region is CASSELGSQNQPQHF. Partial CDR3 DNA: TGTGCCAGCAGTGAATTGGGCAGCCAAAATCAGCCC.